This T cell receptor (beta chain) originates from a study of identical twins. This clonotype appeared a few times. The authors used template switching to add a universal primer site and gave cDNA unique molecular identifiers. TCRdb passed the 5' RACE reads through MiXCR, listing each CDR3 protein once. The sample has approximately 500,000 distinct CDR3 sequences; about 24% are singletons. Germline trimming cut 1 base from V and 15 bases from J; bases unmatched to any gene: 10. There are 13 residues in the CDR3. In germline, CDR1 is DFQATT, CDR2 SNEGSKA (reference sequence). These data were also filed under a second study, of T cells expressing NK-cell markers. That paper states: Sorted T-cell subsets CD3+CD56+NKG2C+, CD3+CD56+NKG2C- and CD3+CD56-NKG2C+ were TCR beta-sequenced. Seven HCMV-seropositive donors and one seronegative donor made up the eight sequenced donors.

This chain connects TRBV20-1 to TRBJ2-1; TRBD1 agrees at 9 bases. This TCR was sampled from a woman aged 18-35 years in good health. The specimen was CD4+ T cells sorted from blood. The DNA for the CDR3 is TGCAGTGCTAGAGCGACCGTGGGACAGGGCGGGTTCTTC. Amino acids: CSARATVGQGGFF.